This T cell receptor beta chain was observed in a study of T-cell reconstitution after alpha-beta-depleted transplantation in children. General study points: Alpha-beta T cells about two months after transplant reportedly derived from several hundred expanded graft clones. The study traced high day-60 TCRbeta diversity in some patients to surviving recipient T cells and thymic progenitors. T-cell numbers and diversity, one year after transplant, stemmed largely from T cells that were newly produced.

The TCRbeta library incorporated unique molecular identifiers. TCRdb recomputed calls from the PCR reads with MiXCR, one row per CDR3 protein. The table includes about 640,000 distinct CDR3 sequences, under 15% detected once. This clonotype was detected ten times or more. Its antigen is not known. The CDR3 loop spans 16 amino acids. Germline V gives CDR1 MNHEY, CDR2 SVGEGT. V lost 2 bases, J lost 3 bases, and 7 bases stayed unmatched. The sample here was PBMCs, mostly from graft donor cells, taken 360 days after TCRalphabeta/CD19-depleted stem cell transplant. The J gene is TRBJ2-3, the V gene TRBV6-2 or TRBV6-3; 8 bases map to TRBD2. The TCR originated in a male patient aged 10-17 years who had a stem cell transplant for acute myeloid leukemia, so the T cells may come from the graft donor. For the CDR3, the DNA is TGTGCCAGCAGTTACCCAGCGGGAGAAGTGACAGATACGCAGTATTTT. Amino acids: CASSYPAGEVTDTQYF.